The T cell receptor beta chain described here comes from a study of control samples from healthy donors and cancer patients. Sequencing was performed with immunoSEQ multiplex PCR; in TCRdb, only in-frame clones are kept and a portion is missing. In total, the table holds around 190,000 clones. The germline V and J ends were trimmed by 2 bases and 6 bases, with 23 bases remaining between them. CDR1 LGHNA and CDR2 YNFKEQ come from the germline V gene. This CDR3 has 18 amino acids. The sequenced sample consisted of blood. This clonotype was obtained from a woman in her twenties or thirties in good health. The chain carries TRBV4-2 and TRBJ1-5; weak D call: TRBD1 (5 bases). The CDR3 loop reads CASSQIRALGEEIQPQHF. The CDR3 nucleotides read TGTGCCAGCAGCCAAATAAGGGCCCTAGGGGAGGAGATTCAGCCCCAGCATTTT.